The source of this TCR beta chain is a study of Graves' ophthalmopathy and Graves' hyperthyroidism. CDR1 and CDR2 from the germline V gene are SQVTM and ANQGSEA. This CDR3 has 15 amino acids. V shed 7 bases and J 3 bases; nucleotides not matched to a gene: 9. Study-level points and caveats: Blood also harbored most expanded thyroid clonotypes above 0.001 frequency. Using a 13-signature model, the authors split ophthalmopathy from stable hyperthyroidism, with 85% to 90% sensitivity and about 80% specificity.

RNA served as the template for amplifying TCR beta CDR3 regions. First-round RT-PCR used HTBI primers; second-round multiplex PCR followed. From the multiplex PCR reads, TCRdb called clonotypes with MiXCR, one entry per CDR3 protein. The sample lists around 1,200,000 distinct CDR3 sequences; about two fifths were seen once. This clonotype has at least ten counts. What it binds is unknown. Sequencing was performed on peripheral blood or thyroid tissue (not recorded which). The genes are TRBV29-1 and TRBJ1-1; 12 nucleotides line up with TRBD1. The sequence was obtained from an adult man with Graves' hyperthyroidism. The CDR3 bases are TGCAGCGGGGGGACAGGGGGCTTTTCGTACACTGAAGCTTTCTTT. This gives the protein CSGGTGGFSYTEAFF.